This TCR beta chain was sequenced during a study of shared clonotypes between healthy human individuals (dated by TCRdb to about 2020). For context, the study as a whole: The cohort included a few men and a couple of women between 18 and 49 years of age. Between about 0.9 and 9 billion PBMCs per donor were obtained by leukapheresis. Different laboratories and diverse techniques were used to prepare libraries and sequence TCR repertoires, to increase sequencing depth and limit assay-specific biases. For each donor, CD4 naive and CD4 memory were each run on three plates, CD8 naive on two plates, and CD8 memory on one plate. To estimate repertoire size and how much clonotype sharing occurs between individuals, the study deeply sequenced the blood TCR repertoires of 5 or 6 healthy adults. Broad study findings and their caveats: Sampling was limited to blood, and TCR repertoires in tissue likely differ from TCR repertoires in blood. Roughly 5.2% of naive CD4, 3.5% of naive CD8, roughly 2.5% of memory CD4, and less than 0.45% of memory CD8 clonotypes were shared across a few donors. Pairwise subsampling indicated that sequencing depth was expected to affect the degree of clonotype sharing among donors. Estimated clonotype richness was generally larger for naive than for memory subsets. Even with the large sequencing depth, rarefaction of the sorted-subset datasets indicated that sequencing was incomplete. Because the study included a small number of donors, the genetic and exposure-history diversity represented was limited. Compared with non-shared clonotypes, clonotypes shared by all four sorted-subset donors had higher generation probabilities.

Notes on this clone: What antigen it recognizes has not been identified. No base quality information exists; no much larger clone differs at one position.

TCR CDR3 regions were amplified from genomic DNA by multiplex PCR using the deep immunoSEQ assay. Extracted genomic DNA from each cell subset was distributed evenly across all wells of several immunoSEQ 96-well plates, and each plate was treated as a replicate. For sorted subsets, about 200 ng genomic DNA, equal to about 30,000 T cell genomes, was loaded into each replicate PCR. Purified libraries were quantified with a Qubit 3.0 fluorometer, sized on a Bioanalyzer 2100, and re-quantified with the KAPA Library Quantification kit. Every immunoSEQ 96-well plate was sequenced on a dedicated single-read 150-cycle Illumina NextSeq 550 flow cell. The original pipeline was this. Because the immunoSEQ output held only junctional sequences and lacked quality scores, the filtering could not match the filtering applied to full-length reads. To assign V/J genes and CDR3, sequences were annotated using PyIR, a Python wrapper for IgBLAST v1.9, with IMGT germline references. Reads with weak V/J assignments (E-value above 1e-6), missing CDR3, stop codons, out-of-frame junctions, or ambiguous translated residues were removed. V3J clonotypes were defined as sequences sharing an identical inferred V gene, J gene, and CDR3 amino acid sequence. To compute the percentage overlap between repertoires, the number of shared unique clonotypes was divided by the size of the smaller repertoire. Three approaches were used to assess repertoire richness: RTK rarefaction, the Chao1 estimator, and Recon v2.1 estimates of unobserved clonotypes. For all TCRbeta clonotypes obtained by the gDNA method from four donors, generation probabilities were computed with OLGA. Here the immuneACCESS table is served through TCRdb, limited to in-frame sequences with V and J called. Missing clones are a known gap in these copies; in checked studies unresolved V genes cover under half, and the rest lacks a known reason. The V and J calls and the clone size are those of that table, but D and trimming were determined from the DNA. The sample table lists more than 1,200,000 clones, about 98.5% of them with a count of one. Approximately 0.4% of the sample belongs to the ten largest clones.

Healthy HIV-negative adults with no recently reported acute infections or vaccinations were included as donors. All donors were Caucasian adults living in Nashville, Tennessee, USA. CD4+ T cells were enriched through magnetic negative selection, after which naive cells were positively selected on CD45RA and the remaining negative fraction served as the memory subset. Blood was obtained by leukapheresis, after which PBMCs were separated by Ficoll-Histopaque density gradient centrifugation and cryopreserved in liquid nitrogen vapor phase. Analytical flow cytometry was used to check the purity and quantity of each magnetically sorted T cell population. Genomic DNA was isolated from every sorted fraction and measured by UV absorbance on a Nanodrop 2000c. V is pared back by 5 bases and J by 11 bases, with 13 bases lying between the germline termini. Via the germline V gene, CDR1 is SGHTA and CDR2 FQGNSA. Taken from cysteine to phenylalanine, the CDR3 has 13 residues. Of the read, only the CDR3 DNA is kept; its 39 bases are in frame from base 1.

Sequencing was done on a sample of naive CD4+ T cells sorted from blood. In light of the paper, this sample's cell subset or site label describes: CD45RA+ positively selected. Here the chain combines TRBV7-2 and TRBJ1-6; the D gene is unclear. This sequence originates from a man aged 30-40 years in good health. CDR3 sequence: CASSPDNSTPLHF. In nucleotides, the sequence is TGTGCCAGCAGCCCTGATAATAGTACACCCCTCCACTTT.